The 5 T cell receptor beta chains below come from one sample, sequenced in a study of T cell changes during pregnancy in multiple sclerosis. Libraries were prepared by immunoSEQ multiplex PCR; TCRdb keeps only in-frame clonotypes and omits some of them. The data hold 40,000 to 55,000 clones, with 90% observed a single time. Here the sequenced sample was peripheral blood, taken in the first trimester of pregnancy. All receptors derive from a female donor in good health, enrolled as a control in a pregnancy study.

This clone occurred once. J is TRBJ1-1 and V is TRBV7-9; D possibly corresponds to TRBD1 (5 bases). Trimming shortened V by 3 bases and J by 3 bases, and 11 bases separated the two germline ends. The CDR3 sequence is 14 residues long. Germline V lookup: CDR1 SEHNR, CDR2 FQNEAQ (reference sequence). The CDR3: CASSFDSLYTEAFF. Here the CDR3 DNA reads TGTGCCAGCAGCTTTGACAGCCTTTACACTGAAGCTTTCTTT.

V is TRBV10-3 and J is TRBJ1-2, with D perhaps TRBD1 (6 bases). There are 17 residues in the CDR3. Between the trimmed V and J ends, which lost 0 bases and 1 base, there was a span of 15 bases. The germline V gene has CDR1 ENHRY and CDR2 SYGVKD. CDR3 region: CAISESIQGALNYGYTF. CDR3 DNA sequence: TGTGCCATCAGTGAGTCGATACAGGGTGCTCTTAACTATGGCTACACCTTC.

The rearrangement uses TRBV6-6 and TRBJ1-2, with a possible D match to TRBD1 (6 bases). CDR3 length: 15 amino acids. The germline gives CDR1 MNHNY, CDR2 SVGAGI (reference sequence). V lost 10 bases to trimming and J lost 4 bases, with 22 bases between them. The CDR3 loop reads CATTPLRGAVYGYTF. The CDR3, as DNA: TGTGCCACCACCCCCCTTCGGGGGGCCGTCTATGGCTACACCTTC.

The V call is TRBV10-3, the J call TRBJ2-3; weak D call: TRBD1 (6 bases). The ends were cut back, 6 bases at V and 0 bases at J, with 16 bases in the middle. CDR1 and CDR2 from the germline V gene are ENHRY and SYGVKD. The CDR3 runs to 16 residues. In DNA form, the CDR3 reads TGTGCCATCAGCTATCCTACAGGGAGCAGCACAGATACGCAGTATTTT. Translated, it gives CAISYPTGSSTDTQYF.

V and J are TRBV19 and TRBJ2-1, with a tentative D call TRBD1 (6 bases). Germline V gene sequence: CDR1 LNHDA, CDR2 SQIVND (reference sequence). V lost 5 bases, J lost 4 bases, and 15 bases lay in between. The CDR3 loop spans 15 amino acids. The CDR3 DNA sequence: TGTGCCAGTAGTGGGCTACCTAGGGGGTACAATGAGCAGTTCTTC. Protein: CASSGLPRGYNEQFF.